This TCR beta chain was documented in a study of T-cell memory formation after mild COVID-19. This clonotype was seen repeatedly, ten times or more. The CDR3 spans 12 residues. Trimming removed 2 bases from V and 6 bases from J, with 7 bases in between. Per the germline V gene, CDR1 is MNHNY and CDR2 is SVGAGI (reference sequence). TCRdb analysed the 5' RACE reads with MiXCR anew, one entry per CDR3 protein. The table lists around 310,000 distinct CDR3 sequences, less than 20% of them singletons. This TCR came from a man aged 18 to 30 who had mild COVID-19 (a few samples of this study predate the infection). Cell type and time point are not known. The chain has TRBV6-6 and TRBJ1-1; D perhaps matches TRBD1 (5 bases). The sequencing input was PBMCs or a T cell subset sorted from them (not recorded which). The CDR3 nucleotides read TGTGCCAGCAGTTACACGGGGGCTGAAGCTTTCTTT. Encoded protein: CASSYTGAEAFF.